The present T cell receptor beta chain was sequenced within a study of CD8+ T cells in alopecia areata. Study results and caveats: Scalp samples also yield sequences of resident alphabeta T cells from normal skin.

Lesional scalp punch biopsies and peripheral blood were collected from alopecia areata patients. As to this clone: Its antigen is unknown.

The germline V and J ends were trimmed by 6 bases and 1 base, with 7 bases remaining between them. Per the germline V gene, CDR1 is SEHNR and CDR2 is FQNEAQ (reference sequence). The CDR3 is 13 residues long. Reverse transcribed after extraction, RNA yielded cDNA as the sequencing template. The protocol was immunoSEQ multiplex PCR, while the TCRdb copy is restricted to in-frame clones and leaves out a portion. Among 55,000 to 65,000 clones listed, 44% were seen once. This TCR derives from a human donor with alopecia areata. The material sequenced was NKG2D-low CD8+ T cells sorted from blood. The chain couples TRBV7-9 to TRBJ1-5; weak D call: TRBD1 (5 bases). This CDR3 reads CASSRGSNQPQHF. For the CDR3, the DNA is TGTGCCAGCAGTCGGGGGAGCAATCAGCCCCAGCATTTT.